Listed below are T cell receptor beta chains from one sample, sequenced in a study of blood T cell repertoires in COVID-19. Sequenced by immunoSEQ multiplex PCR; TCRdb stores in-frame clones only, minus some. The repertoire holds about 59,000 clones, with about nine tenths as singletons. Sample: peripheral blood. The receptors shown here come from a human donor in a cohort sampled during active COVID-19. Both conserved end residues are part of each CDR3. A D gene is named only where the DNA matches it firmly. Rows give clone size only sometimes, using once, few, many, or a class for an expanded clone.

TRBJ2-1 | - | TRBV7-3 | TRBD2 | TGTGCCAGCAGCTTATCGGGGGGACTCTACAATGAGCAGTTCTTC | CASSLSGGLYNEQFF
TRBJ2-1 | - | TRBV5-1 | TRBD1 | TGCGCCAGCAGCCCGGACAGGGGGGGTAATGAGCAGTTCTTC | CASSPDRGGNEQFF
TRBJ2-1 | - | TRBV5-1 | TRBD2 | TGCGCCAGCAGCTTCCTAGCGGGAGGCCCTAATGAGCAGTTCTTC | CASSFLAGGPNEQFF
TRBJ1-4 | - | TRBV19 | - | TGTGCCAGTAGTCAGGGCCCAAGGGCAACTAATGAAAAACTGTTTTTT | CASSQGPRATNEKLFF
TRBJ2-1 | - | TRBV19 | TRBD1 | TGTGCCAGTACCCGGGGACAGGGGAGCTCCTACAATGAGCAGTTCTTC | CASTRGQGSSYNEQFF
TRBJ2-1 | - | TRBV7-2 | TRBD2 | TGTGCCAGCAGCTTAGGGACTAGCGGCAGCAATGAGCAGTTCTTC | CASSLGTSGSNEQFF
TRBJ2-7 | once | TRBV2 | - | TGTGCCAGCAGCGCAAGACAAGGCGAGCAGTACTTC | CASSARQGEQYF
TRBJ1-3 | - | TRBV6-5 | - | TGTGCCAGCAGTTACTCGAACGGTGCGGGAAACACCATATATTTT | CASSYSNGAGNTIYF
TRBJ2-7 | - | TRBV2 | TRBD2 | TGTGCCAGCAGCGCGCGACTAGCGGGTTTATACGAGCAGTACTTC | CASSARLAGLYEQYF
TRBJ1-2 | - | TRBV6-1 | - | TGTGCCAGCAGTGAGAGGGGGAGGGGCTGGGACTACACCTTC | CASSERGRGWDYTF
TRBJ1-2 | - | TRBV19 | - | TGTGCCAGTAGTCCCCGAGGGACAACCGGTAGAGATGGCTACACCTTC | CASSPRGTTGRDGYTF
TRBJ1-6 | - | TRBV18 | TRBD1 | TGTGCCAGCTCCGGGACAGGGAACCTTGATAATTCACCCCTCCACTTT | CASSGTGNLDNSPLHF
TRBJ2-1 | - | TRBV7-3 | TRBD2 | TGTGCCAGCAGCTATAGCGGGGGGGCCTTCAATGAGCAGTTCTTC | CASSYSGGAFNEQFF
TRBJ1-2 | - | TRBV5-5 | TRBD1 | TGTGCCAGCAGCCTCCTGACAGGGAATGGCTACACCTTC | CASSLLTGNGYTF
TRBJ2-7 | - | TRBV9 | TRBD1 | TGTGCCAGCAGCGCGTTCGGGACAGGGAGCTACGAGCAGTACTTC | CASSAFGTGSYEQYF
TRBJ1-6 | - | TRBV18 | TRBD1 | TGTGCCAGCTCACCAACTCAGGGGGATTCACCCCTCCACTTT | CASSPTQGDSPLHF
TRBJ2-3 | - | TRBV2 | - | TGTGCCAGCAGTGACCAGGAATCTAGCACAGATACGCAGTATTTT | CASSDQESSTDTQYF
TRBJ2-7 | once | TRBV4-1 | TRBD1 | TGCGCCAGCAGCCAGGGGGCCCCGGGACAGGGATGGGACGAGCAGTACTTC | CASSQGAPGQGWDEQYF
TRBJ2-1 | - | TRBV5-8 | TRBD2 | TGTGCCAGCAGCTCCCTAGCGGGACCTCTCTACAATGAGCAGTTCTTC | CASSSLAGPLYNEQFF
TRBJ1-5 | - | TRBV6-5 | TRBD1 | TGTGCCAGCAGTTCGCTCGGACAGGGTGCCAATCAGCCCCAGCATTTT | CASSSLGQGANQPQHF
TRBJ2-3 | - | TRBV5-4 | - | TGTGCCAGCAGCTTGAATTCTTACACAGATACGCAGTATTTT | CASSLNSYTDTQYF
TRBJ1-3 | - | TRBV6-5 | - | TGTGCCAGCAGTTCTCGGGTCTCTAGCTCTGGAAACACCATATATTTT | CASSSRVSSSGNTIYF
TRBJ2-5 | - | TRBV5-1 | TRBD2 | TGCGCCAGCAGCTTGGCCGTATGGGGTAGCGGGGCGTTTGAGACCCAGTACTTC | CASSLAVWGSGAFETQYF
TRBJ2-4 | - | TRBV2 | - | TGTGCCAGCAGGGCCGAACCCACGCTCCCGTACTTC | CASRAEPTLPYF
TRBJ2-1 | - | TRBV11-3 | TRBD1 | TGTGCCAGCAGCTCTACAGGGGCCGGGGAGCAGTTCTTC | CASSSTGAGEQFF
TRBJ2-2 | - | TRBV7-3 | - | TGTGCCAGCAGCTTTGGGGGGAACGCCGGGGAGCTGTTTTTT | CASSFGGNAGELFF
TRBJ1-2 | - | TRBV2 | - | TGTGCCAGCAGTGAACTGGGGCAGGATGATGGCTACACCTTC | CASSELGQDDGYTF
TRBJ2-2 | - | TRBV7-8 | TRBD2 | TGTGCCAGCAGCTTCCGCGGGGGGGCCAGGGGTACCGGGGAGCTGTTTTTT | CASSFRGGARGTGELFF
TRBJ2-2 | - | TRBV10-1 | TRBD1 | TGCGCCAGCAGTCCGACAGGGGCCGGGGAGCTGTTTTTT | CASSPTGAGELFF
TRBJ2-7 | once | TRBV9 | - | TGTGCCAGCAGCCTCCGAGGGGGCGAGCAGTACTTC | CASSLRGGEQYF
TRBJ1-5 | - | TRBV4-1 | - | TGCGCCAGCAGCTTCCTAGCGGGACTTAGCAATCAGCCCCAGCATTTT | CASSFLAGLSNQPQHF
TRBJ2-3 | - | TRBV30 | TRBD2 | TGTGCCTGGAGGGGACTAGCGGGACTCACAGATACGCAGTATTTT | CAWRGLAGLTDTQYF
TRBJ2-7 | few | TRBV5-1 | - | TGCGCCAGCAGCCACGGACCGACAGGAAGCTACGAGCAGTACTTC | CASSHGPTGSYEQYF
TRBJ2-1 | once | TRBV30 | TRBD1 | TGTGCCTGGAGTGACTACAGGGGCGGATACAATGAGCAGTTCTTC | CAWSDYRGGYNEQFF
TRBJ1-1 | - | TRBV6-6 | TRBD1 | TGTGCCAGCAGTTACCCGCCCAGGGGGCTGGACACTGAAGCTTTCTTT | CASSYPPRGLDTEAFF
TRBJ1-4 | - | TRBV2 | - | TGTGCCAGCACCGGGCAGGGTAATGAAAAACTGTTTTTT | CASTGQGNEKLFF
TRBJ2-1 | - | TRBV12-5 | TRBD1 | TGTGCTAGTGCCCCGGGACAGAGATCCGGTAATGAGCAGTTCTTC | CASAPGQRSGNEQFF